The 25 T cell receptor beta chains in this list originate from one sample, sequenced in a study of breast tumors, draining lymph nodes, adjacent tissues. TCRdb re-analysed the multiplex PCR reads in MiXCR, keeping a single row per CDR3 protein. The table shows tens of thousands of distinct CDR3 sequences, with about 21% occurring only once. The specimen sequenced was breast tumor tissue. Receptors were obtained from a female donor with breast cancer. Some clones in this sample may be carry-over from other donors' samples.

This clonotype was detected many times. This chain uses TRBV19 with TRBJ2-2, with 7 bases that match TRBD2. The CDR3 consists of 15 residues. Germline-derived CDR1 and CDR2 are LNHDA and SQIVND (reference sequence). Trimming at V came to 3 bases and at J to 0 bases, leaving 1 base not matched to a gene. Written as DNA, the CDR3 is TGTGCCAGTAGTATCGGGGGGACGAACACCGGGGAGCTGTTTTTT. This gives the protein CASSIGGTNTGELFF.

In this sample, this clonotype turned up many times. The chain has TRBV10-3 and TRBJ1-4; 7 nucleotides agree with TRBD1. The CDR3 spans 16 residues. Unmatched junction bases numbered 14, after V lost 5 bases and J lost 8 bases. Germline CDR1 and CDR2: ENHRY and SYGVKD. The CDR3 protein is CAISNAVEGAWEKLFF. The CDR3 coding sequence is TGTGCCATCAGTAATGCAGTGGAGGGGGCATGGGAAAAACTGTTTTTT.

This clonotype showed up many times. This chain joins TRBV5-5 and TRBJ1-2, with 7 bases fitting TRBD1. CDR3 length equals 15 residues. Losses at the gene ends were 5 bases for V and 4 bases for J; bases not matched to a gene: 11. Germline CDR1 and CDR2: SGHKS and YYEKEE (reference sequence). This CDR3 is CASSFGQEAGYGYTF. Here the CDR3 DNA reads TGTGCCAGCAGTTTCGGACAGGAGGCAGGCTATGGCTACACCTTC.

About this clonotype: A read error may account for a junction end that differs from germline. The chain recombines TRBV18 with TRBJ1-3, with a tentative D call TRBD1 (5 bases). Germline CDR1 reads KGHSH; CDR2 reads LQKENI. This CDR3 has 18 residues. The CDR3 reads CASSPVIDRSASGSTIYF. DNA for the CDR3: TGTGCCAGCTCACCCGTAATTGACAGATCCGCCTCTGGAAGCACCATATATTTT.

This clonotype has a count of ten or more. The V and J genes are TRBV9 and TRBJ2-2; possibly TRBD2 for D (6 bases). Trimming stripped 4 bases from V and 4 bases from J, with 14 bases between. CDR1 is SGDLS, CDR2 YYNGEE, per germline. The CDR3 runs to 15 residues. This chain's CDR3 is CASSRTGGFTGELFF. The CDR3 DNA sequence: TGTGCCAGCAGCCGAACCGGAGGGTTCACCGGGGAGCTGTTTTTT.

The chain recombines TRBV19 with TRBJ2-1, with D unclear. The CDR3 covers 15 residues. CDR1 LNHDA and CDR2 SQIVND come from the germline V gene (reference sequence). Trimming pared 0 bases from V and 0 bases from J, leaving 6 bases between. The CDR3 loop reads CASSIDLASYNEQFF. In nucleotides, the CDR3 is TGTGCCAGTAGTATAGATTTGGCCTCCTACAATGAGCAGTTCTTC.

This chain uses TRBV5-1 with TRBJ1-6, with a weak D call TRBD1 (5 bases). This CDR3 contains 16 residues. Trimming took 4 bases from V and 3 from J, leaving 14 bases between them. Germline CDR1 is SGHRS and CDR2 is YFSETQ. The CDR3 DNA is TGCGCCAGCAGCACTCGGACACGGGACTATAATTCACCCCTCCACTTT. Translating it yields CASSTRTRDYNSPLHF.

This clonotype was seen ten or more times. This chain joins TRBV10-3 and TRBJ2-6; no clear D. CDR3 length: 15 residues. Per the germline V gene, CDR1 is ENHRY and CDR2 is SYGVKD. V was clipped by 1 base and J by 2 bases, with 6 bases between them. This CDR3 is CAISEWATGANVLTF. CDR3 DNA sequence: TGTGCCATCAGTGAGTGGGCTACTGGGGCCAACGTCCTGACTTTC.

This clonotype was seen at least ten times. This chain uses TRBV20-1 with TRBJ2-7, with 12 bases aligning to TRBD2. The V and J ends lost 4 bases and 4 bases, in that order; junction bases with no gene match: 2. Germline CDR1 DFQATT, CDR2 SNEGSKA (reference sequence). This CDR3 is built from 13 residues. In DNA form, the CDR3 reads TGCAGTGCTACCGGGACTAGCGGGTACGAGCAGTACTTC. This gives the protein CSATGTSGYEQYF.

This clonotype was seen once. The chain carries TRBV28 and TRBJ1-4; D is unresolved. The CDR3 loop spans 14 amino acids. Germline lookup yields CDR1 MDHEN and CDR2 SYDVKM. Trimming removed 4 bases at V and 6 bases at J, with 12 bases between. The CDR3 region has the DNA TGTGCCAGCAGTTCCCGGAATACGGATGAAAAACTGTTTTTT. Its translation is CASSSRNTDEKLFF. The variable domain in full, completed from reference TRBV28 and TRBJ1-4, reads DVKVTQSSRYLVKRTGEKVFLECVQDMDHENMFWYRQDPGLGLRLIYFSYDVKMKEKGDIPEGYSVSREKKERFSLILESASTNQTSMYLCASSSRNTDEKLFFGSGTQLSVL.

The chain has TRBV27 and TRBJ2-7; D not resolved. This CDR3 has 12 residues. The germline CDR1 and CDR2 sequences are MNHEY and SMNVEV (reference sequence). The V gene lost 4 bases and the J gene lost 6 bases, with 10 bases spanning the gap. CDR3 DNA: TGTGCCAGCAGTTCCTCTAAGGGCGAGCAGTACTTC. This sequence encodes CASSSSKGEQYF.

The chain is built from TRBV7-3 and TRBJ2-3; D is unclear. Germline lookup yields CDR1 SGHTA and CDR2 FQGTGA. This CDR3 comprises 15 residues. V shed 0 bases and J shed 4 bases, with 11 bases lying between them. CDR3 in DNA: TGTGCCAGCAGCTTAACTGGCTATGGGCCAGATACGCAGTATTTT. Amino acid sequence: CASSLTGYGPDTQYF. The full variable domain, its missing parts supplied by reference TRBV7-3 and TRBJ2-3, is GAGVSQTPSNKVTEKGKYVELRCDPISGHTALYWYRQSLGQGPEFLIYFQGTGAADDSGLPNDRFFAVRPEGSVSTLKIQRTERGDSAVYLCASSLTGYGPDTQYFGPGTRLTVL.

This clonotype was counted a few times. The chain carries TRBV11-3 and TRBJ1-3; TRBD1 might be the D (5 bases). Germline-derived CDR1 and CDR2 are SGHNT and YENEEA. Trimming pared 3 bases from V and 5 bases from J, leaving 26 bases between. The CDR3 is made up of 19 amino acids. CDR3 in amino acids: CASSFLGRLRGMIRNTIYF. CDR3 in DNA: TGTGCCAGCAGCTTTTTGGGGCGGCTTCGGGGTATGATCAGAAACACCATATATTTT.

The chain is built from TRBV20-1 and TRBJ2-5; D not resolved. Germline CDR1 is DFQATT and CDR2 is SNEGSKA (reference sequence). This CDR3 has 11 amino acids. The V end lost 8 bases, the J end lost 0 bases, and 7 bases lay between the germline ends. The CDR3 DNA sequence: TGCAGTCCCGAGGACCAAGAGACCCAGTACTTC. Translation: CSPEDQETQYF.

On this clonotype: The junction shows a germline mismatch at one end, possibly a read error. The gene calls are TRBV20-1 and TRBJ2-3; D gene uncertain. The CDR3 consists of 13 residues. Germline assignment: CDR1 DFQATT and CDR2 SNEGSKA (reference sequence). CDR3 nucleotides: TGTAGTGTTTCGGACCTGGGTACAGATACGCAGTATTTT. Translation: CSVSDLGTDTQYF.

This clonotype showed up just a few times. The chain has TRBV30 and TRBJ2-3; tentative D call: TRBD2 (6 bases). The germline V and J ends were trimmed by 5 bases and 3 bases, with 12 bases remaining between them. In germline, CDR1 is GTSNPN, CDR2 SVGIG (reference sequence). The CDR3 contains 13 residues. In DNA form, the CDR3 reads TGTGCCTGGTTGCGGGATCTGACAGATACGCAGTATTTT. Translation: CAWLRDLTDTQYF.

About this clonotype: A read error may be the cause here, since a much bigger clone is one base away. The final CDR3 position lacks the conserved phenylalanine or tryptophan, pointing to a likely read error. This chain uses TRBV6-6 with TRBJ1-5; D not certain. Germline V lookup: CDR1 MNHNY, CDR2 SVGAGI (reference sequence). CDR3 size: 12 residues. Between the trimmed V and J ends, which lost 0 bases and 10 bases, there was a span of 7 bases. This CDR3 reads CASSYSDDPQHL. DNA of the CDR3: TGTGCCAGCAGTTACTCGGATGACCCCCAGCATCTT.

This clonotype was observed at least ten times. The genes are TRBV9 and TRBJ1-2; 9 nucleotides agree with TRBD1. CDR1 and CDR2 from the germline V gene are SGDLS and YYNGEE. CDR3 size: 15 residues. Unmatched junction bases numbered 12, after V lost 3 bases and J lost 9 bases. CDR3 in amino acids: CASSGSGTGSSSYTF. The CDR3 region has the DNA TGTGCCAGCAGCGGATCCGGGACAGGGTCTAGTAGCTACACCTTC.

Remarks on this clonotype: It may be a read error: a sequence one base away is much more abundant. The chain uses TRBV20-1 and TRBJ2-1; TRBD2 matches 13 bases. This CDR3 contains 17 residues. Germline V gene data show CDR1 as DFQATT and CDR2 as SNEGSKA (reference sequence). With V trimmed by 2 bases and J by 7 bases, 11 bases remained unmatched. Here the CDR3 DNA reads TGCAGTGCTAGAAACCTCCGACTAGCGGGAGGTATAAATGAGCAGTTCTTC. This translates into CSARNLRLAGGINEQFF.

J is TRBJ2-5 and V is TRBV5-1, with TRBD1 as a possible D gene (6 bases). Trimming removed 5 bases from V and 2 bases from J, with 10 bases in between. This CDR3 spans 13 amino acids. The germline V gene has CDR1 SGHRS and CDR2 YFSETQ. The CDR3 region is CASRRGSQETQYF. CDR3 bases: TGCGCCAGCAGGAGGGGGTCACAAGAGACCCAGTACTTC. The variable domain in full, completed from reference TRBV5-1 and TRBJ2-5, reads KAGVTQTPRYLIKTRGQQVTLSCSPISGHRSVSWYQQTPGQGLQFLFEYFSETQRNKGNFPGRFSGRQFSNSRSEMNVSTLELGDSALYLCASRRGSQETQYFGPGTRLLVL.

This clonotype was observed at least ten times. This chain connects TRBV5-6 to TRBJ2-3; 9 bases align to TRBD2. CDR3 length: 16 residues. The V gene end was trimmed by 3 bases and the J gene end by 5 bases; junction bases not matched to a gene: 10. CDR1 SGHDT and CDR2 YYEEEE come from the germline V gene. For the CDR3, the DNA is TGTGCCAGCAGCTCCAAGCGGGGGGCGGCGGTAGATACGCAGTATTTT. This translates into CASSSKRGAAVDTQYF.

A note on this clonotype: An end of the junction differs from the germline gene, which may be a read error. The chain links TRBV2 to TRBJ1-2; TRBD1 aligns across 9 bases. This CDR3 has 15 residues. Germline V lookup: CDR1 SNHLY, CDR2 FYNNEI. The DNA for the CDR3 is TGTACCAGCAACCCGTCCCGGGACAGGGTGTATGGCTACACCTTC. Its protein is CTSNPSRDRVYGYTF.

This clonotype came up many times. This chain connects TRBV18 to TRBJ1-2; D is unclear. The CDR3 contains 14 residues. Germline V lookup: CDR1 KGHSH, CDR2 LQKENI. Trimming left V 2 bases short and J 7 bases short, with 14 bases between. CDR3 sequence (DNA): TGTGCCAGCTCACCAGGGCAATCTCGCGGTGGCTACACCTTC. Translating it yields CASSPGQSRGGYTF.

In this sample, this clonotype turned up many times. The chain couples TRBV2 to TRBJ2-7; 11 bases align to TRBD1. The germline CDR1 and CDR2 sequences are SNHLY and FYNNEI. The J segment lost 6 bases and the V segment lost 4 bases, leaving 5 bases of the junction unmatched. This CDR3 has 14 residues. The CDR3 spells CASSGGTGGTEQYF. CDR3 bases: TGTGCCAGCAGTGGCGGGACAGGGGGAACCGAGCAGTACTTC.

This clonotype was counted many times. The chain employs TRBV7-9 and TRBJ1-2; D not resolved. Germline CDR1 and CDR2: SEHNR and FQNEAQ (reference sequence). The CDR3 has 14 amino acids. The V end was cut by 3 bases, the J end by 0 bases, with 8 bases between. The CDR3, as DNA: TGTGCCAGCAGCTTGTCGAGAACTAACTATGGCTACACCTTC. It translates to CASSLSRTNYGYTF.